This passage covers 5 T cell receptor beta chains from one sample sequenced in a study of shared clonotypes between healthy human individuals. Assay used: immunoSEQ multiplex PCR; TCRdb lists only in-frame clones, some missing. The repertoire holds approximately 2.4 million clones, with about 94% as singletons. The sample taken for sequencing was naive CD4+ T cells sorted from blood. The subset is: CD45RA+ positively selected. The source of these receptors is a young man in good health.

The V and J genes are TRBV28 and TRBJ1-4, with D possibly TRBD1 on 6 matching bases. Germline V lookup: CDR1 MDHEN, CDR2 SYDVKM. The CDR3 is 14 residues long. V was clipped by 3 bases and J by 2 bases, with 7 bases between them. For the CDR3, the DNA is TGTGCCAGCAGTTTCGGGGGCACTAATGAAAAACTGTTTTTT. Translating it yields CASSFGGTNEKLFF.

The chain couples TRBV4-1 to TRBJ2-5; D is undetermined. Looked up from germline, CDR1 is MGHRA and CDR2 is YSYEKL. V was clipped by 6 bases and J by 4 bases, with 6 bases between them. The CDR3 length is 11 residues. The CDR3 region is CASRGGETQYF. The CDR3 DNA sequence: TGCGCCAGCAGGGGCGGAGAGACCCAGTACTTC.

CDR3 sequence (DNA): TGTGCCAGTAGTATAGTCCTTACAGGGGGCTGGTACGAGCAGTACTTC. As protein: CASSIVLTGGWYEQYF. This rearrangement joins TRBV19 to TRBJ2-7, with TRBD1 matching over 9 bases. The CDR3 spans 16 residues. Trimming at V came to 1 base and at J to 4 bases, leaving 8 bases not matched to a gene. Germline CDR1 and CDR2: LNHDA and SQIVND (reference sequence).

The chain combines TRBV30 with TRBJ1-1; D ambiguous. The ends were cut back, 2 bases at V and 7 bases at J, with 8 bases in the middle. Germline V gives CDR1 GTSNPN, CDR2 SVGIG (reference sequence). This CDR3 is built from 11 residues. The CDR3 DNA reads TGTGCCTGGAGTCTGGACTTTGAAGCTTTCTTT. It specifies CAWSLDFEAFF.

This clone appeared a few times. The chain carries TRBV30 and TRBJ2-7; D is perhaps TRBD1 or TRBD2 (5 bases each). This CDR3 contains 13 residues. V dropped 1 base and J dropped 2 bases, with 9 bases sitting between them. CDR1 GTSNPN and CDR2 SVGIG come from the germline V gene (reference sequence). CDR3 in DNA: TGTGCCTGGAGTGGGGACGGTCCCTACGAGCAGTACTTC. It is translated as CAWSGDGPYEQYF.